This T cell receptor (beta chain) appears in the sequencing data of a study of cytomegalovirus exposure and HLA in healthy donors. Study-wide results and caveats: Prior analysis indicated that the majority of TCR beta V segments exhibited productivity approximately 90% or approximately 30% of the time.

Germline V gene lookup returns CDR1 SNHLY and CDR2 FYNNEI. The length of the CDR3 is 19 residues. V was pared by 6 bases and J by 0 bases, with 16 bases of the junction left unmatched. PCR amplification relied on 60 Vbeta primers (plus 13 Jbeta primers). Data came from immunoSEQ multiplex PCR; TCRdb stores just in-frame clones and leaves some out. The sample carries around 150,000 clones, 85% recorded once. A word on this clone: Its antigen is unidentified.

This chain uses TRBV2 with TRBJ1-2; 10 bases line up with TRBD1. The sample comprised PBMCs. The TCR originated in a man aged 18 to 35 in good health and CMV-seropositive. The DNA for the CDR3 is TGTGCCAGCAGCTTAATTCCTTCGGGACAGGGGTTAGCTAACTATGGCTACACCTTC. It specifies CASSLIPSGQGLANYGYTF.